This entry lists 20 T cell receptor beta chains sequenced from one sample in a study of T cells of healthy individuals. TCRdb passed the 5' RACE reads through MiXCR, listing each CDR3 protein once. Counted here are 90,000 to 100,000 distinct CDR3 sequences, under 20% occurring once; the ten biggest clones make up 6.2%. These receptors came from a human donor in good health.

This clonotype was counted a few times. The chain recombines TRBV5-1 with TRBJ2-3; D not certain. CDR3 size: 15 residues. The V and J ends lost 4 bases and 6 bases respectively, with 18 bases between them. Germline lookup yields CDR1 SGHRS and CDR2 YFSETQ. The CDR3 sequence: CASSVGLRSSDTQYF. The CDR3 region has the DNA TGCGCCAGCAGCGTCGGCCTTCGTTCCTCCGATACGCAGTATTTT.

This chain connects TRBV28 to TRBJ2-1; tentative D call: TRBD2 (7 bases). Germline V gives CDR1 MDHEN, CDR2 SYDVKM. The V end was cut by 3 bases, the J end by 3 bases, with 15 bases between. The CDR3 runs 16 residues. In nucleotides, the CDR3 is TGTGCCAGCAGTTTCGGGGGCCGGGACTACTACAATGAGCAGTTCTTC. Translation gives CASSFGGRDYYNEQFF.

In its sample, this clonotype was seen many times. The chain couples TRBV6-2 or TRBV6-3 to TRBJ2-3, with 8 bases that match TRBD2. With V trimmed by 2 bases and J by 2 bases, 6 bases remained unmatched. Germline-derived CDR1 and CDR2 are MNHEY and SVGEGT. CDR3 length equals 16 residues. CDR3 sequence: CASSYGQRGPTDTQYF. DNA of the CDR3: TGTGCCAGCAGTTACGGCCAGCGGGGGCCCACAGATACGCAGTATTTT.

The chain employs TRBV4-3 and TRBJ2-7, with D tentatively TRBD2 (6 bases). Germline-derived CDR1 and CDR2 are LGHNA and YSLEER. The CDR3 covers 15 residues. Trimming took 0 bases from V and 5 from J, leaving 14 bases between them. DNA of the CDR3: TGCGCCAGCAGCCAAGATTCGCGACGGGGGAACGAGCAGTACTTC. This codes for CASSQDSRRGNEQYF.

The DNA for the CDR3 is TGTGCCAGCAGTTACCCATCGACAGGGGTAGAGACCCAGTACTTC. Translation: CASSYPSTGVETQYF. V usage is TRBV6-2 or TRBV6-3 and J usage is TRBJ2-5; 8 positions agree with TRBD1. Losses at the gene ends were 2 bases for V and 4 bases for J; bases not matched to a gene: 6. The germline V gene encodes CDR1 MNHEY and CDR2 SVGEGT. CDR3 size: 15 residues.

V and J are TRBV12-3 or TRBV12-4 and TRBJ1-3; D is undetermined. V dropped 2 bases and J dropped 0 bases, with 8 bases sitting between them. The CDR3 runs to 15 residues. The CDR3 here is CASSLFHSSGNTIYF. In DNA form, the CDR3 reads TGTGCCAGCAGTTTATTTCACAGCTCTGGAAACACCATATATTTT.

This clonotype was counted at least ten times. This chain joins TRBV6-5 and TRBJ2-7, with D possibly matching TRBD1 (6 bases). This CDR3 is built from 14 residues. Germline V gene data show CDR1 as MNHEY and CDR2 as SVGAGI. The germline V and J ends were trimmed by 2 bases and 2 bases, with 10 bases remaining between them. Written as DNA, the CDR3 is TGTGCCAGCAGTTACCAGGGGAGACCCTACGAGCAGTACTTC. Its translation is CASSYQGRPYEQYF.

Worth noting for this clonotype: As the CDR3 is not closed by the conserved phenylalanine or tryptophan, this likely results from a read error. The chain couples TRBV4-3 to TRBJ2-3, with D uncertain. CDR1 LGHNA and CDR2 YSLEER come from the germline V gene. This CDR3 region has 13 residues. The V and J ends lost 3 bases and 3 bases respectively, with 7 bases between them. CDR3 protein: CASSQVLTDTQYC. The CDR3 DNA reads as TGCGCCAGCAGCCAGGTTCTGACAGATACGCAGTATTGT.

This clonotype occurred many times. The chain is built from TRBV20-1 and TRBJ2-7, with 7 bases fitting TRBD2. Germline trimming cut 1 base from V and 4 bases from J; bases unmatched to any gene: 4. Germline assignment: CDR1 DFQATT and CDR2 SNEGSKA (reference sequence). The CDR3 spans 13 residues. In DNA form, the CDR3 reads TGCAGTGCTAGAGGGGCGGGGGTGTACGAGCAGTACTTC. This gives the protein CSARGAGVYEQYF.

V and J are TRBV20-1 and TRBJ2-7; no clear D gene. This CDR3 comprises 14 residues. In germline, CDR1 is DFQATT, CDR2 SNEGSKA (reference sequence). Trimming left V 1 base short and J 6 bases short, with 16 bases between. The chain's CDR3 is CSARATPEPPEQYF. In DNA form, the CDR3 reads TGCAGTGCTAGAGCAACCCCGGAGCCCCCCGAGCAGTACTTC.

This chain uses TRBV7-3 with TRBJ1-5; 10 bases are shared with TRBD1. The CDR3 consists of 15 residues. CDR1 is SGHTA, CDR2 FQGTGA, per germline. V trimming: 6 bases; J trimming: 7 bases; junction bases outside the gene matches: 9. For the CDR3, the DNA is TGTGCCAGCAGATCGGACAGGGGGGTTAAACAGCCCCAGCATTTT. Its translation: CASRSDRGVKQPQHF. Together with reference TRBV7-3 and TRBJ1-5, the CDR3 gives the full variable domain: GAGVSQTPSNKVTEKGKYVELRCDPISGHTALYWYRQSLGQGPEFLIYFQGTGAADDSGLPNDRFFAVRPEGSVSTLKIQRTERGDSAVYLCASRSDRGVKQPQHFGDGTRLSIL.

This clonotype was seen only a few times. The V call is TRBV25-1, the J call TRBJ1-4; D is possibly TRBD1 (5 bases). Germline CDR1 reads MGHDK; CDR2 reads SYGVNS. The V end was cut by 4 bases, the J end by 10 bases, with 13 bases between. The CDR3 totals 13 residues. The CDR3 is CASSAQGGGKLFF. The CDR3 region has the DNA TGTGCCAGCAGTGCTCAGGGAGGCGGAAAACTGTTTTTT.

This clonotype was observed a few times. J is TRBJ2-5 and V is TRBV11-2; 12 nucleotides match TRBD2. The CDR3 runs 15 residues. The V gene's germline CDR1 is SGHAT and CDR2 FQNNGV. V lost 5 bases, J lost 4 bases, and 5 bases stayed unmatched. The CDR3 nucleotides read TGTGCCAGCAGCATCGGACTAGCGGGATTAGAGACCCAGTACTTC. Translation: CASSIGLAGLETQYF.

The chain has TRBV5-1 and TRBJ2-3; the match to TRBD1 covers 7 bases. Germline V CDR1 and CDR2: SGHRS, YFSETQ. J gave up 1 base and V 4 bases, and 9 bases lay outside the gene matches. The CDR3 runs to 16 residues. This chain's CDR3 is CASSRGTDLRTDTQYF. In nucleotides, the CDR3 is TGCGCCAGCAGCCGAGGGACAGACCTACGCACAGATACGCAGTATTTT.

This clonotype occurred many times. The chain combines TRBV28 with TRBJ2-1; no reliable D call. V shed 3 bases and J shed 1 base, with 10 bases lying between them. The CDR3 contains 15 residues. Germline-derived CDR1 and CDR2 are MDHEN and SYDVKM. As DNA, the CDR3 is TGTGCCAGCAGTTTCTCAATAGGGTCCTACAATGAGCAGTTCTTC. The encoded protein is CASSFSIGSYNEQFF.

This clonotype showed up just a few times. The chain couples TRBV2 to TRBJ1-6; D might be TRBD1 (6 bases). In germline, CDR1 is SNHLY, CDR2 FYNNEI. The CDR3 runs to 14 residues. V was clipped by 3 bases and J by 6 bases, with 9 bases between them. Here the CDR3 reads CASSERQVNSPLHF. CDR3 in DNA: TGTGCCAGCAGTGAGAGACAGGTTAATTCACCCCTCCACTTT.

V usage is TRBV3-1 and J usage is TRBJ2-1; tentative D call: TRBD2 (5 bases). V was clipped by 1 base and J by 10 bases, with 14 bases between them. CDR1 LGHDT and CDR2 YNNKEL come from the germline V gene (reference sequence). This CDR3 comprises 14 residues. Written as DNA, the CDR3 is TGTGCCAGCAGCCAAGTCCTAGAGGGTGGGGAGCAGTTCTTC. This encodes CASSQVLEGGEQFF.

This clonotype was recorded many times. The rearrangement links TRBV20-1 to TRBJ1-3, with D possibly being TRBD1 (5 bases). Germline CDR1 and CDR2: DFQATT and SNEGSKA (reference sequence). The CDR3 is 14 amino acids. V was clipped by 2 bases and J by 0 bases, with 8 bases between them. The chain's CDR3 is CSARIGGSGNTIYF. The CDR3 nucleotides are TGCAGTGCTAGAATCGGGGGCTCTGGAAACACCATATATTTT.

In its sample, this clonotype was seen a few times. This chain uses TRBV20-1 with TRBJ2-3, with 9 bases that match TRBD1. The CDR3 runs to 14 residues. The germline V gene has CDR1 DFQATT and CDR2 SNEGSKA (reference sequence). V was clipped by 6 bases and J by 5 bases; unmatched bases: 9. The CDR3 DNA sequence: TGCAGTGCAGCCGGGACAGGGCAAGTAGATACGCAGTATTTT. Protein product: CSAAGTGQVDTQYF.

The CDR3 loop is CASPGTGDETEAFF. DNA of the CDR3: TGTGCCAGCCCGGGGACGGGGGATGAGACTGAAGCTTTCTTT. The chain is built from TRBV28 and TRBJ1-1; the D gene is possibly TRBD1 (5 bases). Germline CDR1 is MDHEN and CDR2 is SYDVKM. The V end was cut by 8 bases, the J end by 5 bases, with 18 bases between. CDR3 length: 14 residues.